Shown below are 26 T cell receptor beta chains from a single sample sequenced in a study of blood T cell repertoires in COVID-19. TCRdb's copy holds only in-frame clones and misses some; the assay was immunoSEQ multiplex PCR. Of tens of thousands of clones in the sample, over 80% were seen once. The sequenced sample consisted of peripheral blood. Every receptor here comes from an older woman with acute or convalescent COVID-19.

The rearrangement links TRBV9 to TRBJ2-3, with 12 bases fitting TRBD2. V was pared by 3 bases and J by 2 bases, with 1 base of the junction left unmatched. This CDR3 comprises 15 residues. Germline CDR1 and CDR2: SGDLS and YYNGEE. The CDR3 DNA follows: TGTGCCAGCAGCGCTAGCGGGGGGGTCACAGATACGCAGTATTTT. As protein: CASSASGGVTDTQYF.

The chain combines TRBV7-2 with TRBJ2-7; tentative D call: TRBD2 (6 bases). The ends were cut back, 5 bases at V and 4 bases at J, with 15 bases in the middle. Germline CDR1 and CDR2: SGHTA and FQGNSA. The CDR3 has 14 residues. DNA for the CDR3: TGTGCCAGCAGCCTCCAAAGTGGAGGGTACGAGCAGTACTTC. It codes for CASSLQSGGYEQYF.

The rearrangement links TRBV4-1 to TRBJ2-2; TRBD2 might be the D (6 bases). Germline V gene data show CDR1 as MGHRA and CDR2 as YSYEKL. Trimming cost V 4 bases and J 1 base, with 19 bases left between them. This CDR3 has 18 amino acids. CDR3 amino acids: CASSRLTAGLVNTGELFF. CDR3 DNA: TGCGCCAGCAGCCGACTAACAGCGGGTCTAGTGAACACCGGGGAGCTGTTTTTT.

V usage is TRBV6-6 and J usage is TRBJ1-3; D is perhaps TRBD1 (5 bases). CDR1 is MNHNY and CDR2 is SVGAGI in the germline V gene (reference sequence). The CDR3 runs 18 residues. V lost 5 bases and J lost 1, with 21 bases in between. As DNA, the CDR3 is TGTGCCAGCAGTCCCTCTCCACCTGGGGGGTTATCTGGAAACACCATATATTTT. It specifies CASSPSPPGGLSGNTIYF.

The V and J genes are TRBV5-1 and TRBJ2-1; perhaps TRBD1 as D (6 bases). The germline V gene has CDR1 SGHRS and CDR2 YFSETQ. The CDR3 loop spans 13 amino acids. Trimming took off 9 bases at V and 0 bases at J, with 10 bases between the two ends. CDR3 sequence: CATQGSSYNEQFF. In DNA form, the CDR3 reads TGCGCCACCCAGGGGAGCTCCTACAATGAGCAGTTCTTC. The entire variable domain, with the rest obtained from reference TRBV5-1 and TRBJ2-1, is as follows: KAGVTQTPRYLIKTRGQQVTLSCSPISGHRSVSWYQQTPGQGLQFLFEYFSETQRNKGNFPGRFSGRQFSNSRSEMNVSTLELGDSALYLCATQGSSYNEQFFGPGTRLTVL.

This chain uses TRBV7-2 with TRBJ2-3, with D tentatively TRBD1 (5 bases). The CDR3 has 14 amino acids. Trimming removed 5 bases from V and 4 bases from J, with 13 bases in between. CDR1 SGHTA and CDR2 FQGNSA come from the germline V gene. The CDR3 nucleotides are TGTGCCAGCAGCACCCACGTAGGGGCAGATACGCAGTATTTT. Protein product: CASSTHVGADTQYF.

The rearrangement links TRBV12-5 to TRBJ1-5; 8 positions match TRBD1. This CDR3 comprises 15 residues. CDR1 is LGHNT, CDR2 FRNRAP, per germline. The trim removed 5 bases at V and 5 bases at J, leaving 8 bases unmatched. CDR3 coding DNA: TGTGCTAGTGGTCAAGGACAGGGTGGCTATCAGCCCCAGCATTTT. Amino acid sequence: CASGQGQGGYQPQHF.

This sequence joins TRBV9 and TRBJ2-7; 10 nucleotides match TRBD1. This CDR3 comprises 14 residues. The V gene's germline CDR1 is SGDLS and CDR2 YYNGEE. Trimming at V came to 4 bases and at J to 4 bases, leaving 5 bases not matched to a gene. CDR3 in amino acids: CASSPTGGLYEQYF. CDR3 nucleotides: TGTGCCAGCAGCCCGACAGGGGGCCTTTACGAGCAGTACTTC.

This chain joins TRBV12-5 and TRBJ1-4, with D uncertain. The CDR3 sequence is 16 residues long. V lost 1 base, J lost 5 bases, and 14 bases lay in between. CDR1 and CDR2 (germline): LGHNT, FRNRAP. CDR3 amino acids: CASGLGSPGSNEKLFF. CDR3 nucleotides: TGTGCTAGTGGTTTGGGGTCCCCGGGTTCGAATGAAAAACTGTTTTTT. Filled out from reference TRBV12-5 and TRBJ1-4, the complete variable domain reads DARVTQTPRHKVTEMGQEVTMRCQPILGHNTVFWYRQTMMQGLELLAYFRNRAPLDDSGMPKDRFSAEMPDATLATLKIQPSEPRDSAVYFCASGLGSPGSNEKLFFGSGTQLSVL.

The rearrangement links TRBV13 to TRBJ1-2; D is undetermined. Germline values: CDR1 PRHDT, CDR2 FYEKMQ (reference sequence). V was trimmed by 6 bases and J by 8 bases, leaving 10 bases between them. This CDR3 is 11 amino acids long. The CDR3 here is CASSLGAGYTF. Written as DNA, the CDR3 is TGTGCCAGCAGTTTGGGCGCGGGCTACACCTTC. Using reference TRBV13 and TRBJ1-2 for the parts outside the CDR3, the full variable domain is AAGVIQSPRHLIKEKRETATLKCYPIPRHDTVYWYQQGPGQDPQFLISFYEKMQSDKGSIPDRFSAQQFSDYHSELNMSSLELGDSALYFCASSLGAGYTFGSGTRLTVV.

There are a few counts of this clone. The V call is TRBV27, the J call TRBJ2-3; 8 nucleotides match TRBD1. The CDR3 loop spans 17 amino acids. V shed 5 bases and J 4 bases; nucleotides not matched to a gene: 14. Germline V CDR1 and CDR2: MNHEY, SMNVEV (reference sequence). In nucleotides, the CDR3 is TGTGCCAGCAGTCCTCGCCGACAGGGGTTCTTAGCAGATACGCAGTATTTT. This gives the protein CASSPRRQGFLADTQYF.

CDR3: CASTEAGVYEQYF. In nucleotides, the CDR3 is TGTGCCAGCACCGAAGCGGGGGTGTACGAGCAGTACTTC. This chain links TRBV12-3 or TRBV12-4 with TRBJ2-7; 8 bases are shared with TRBD2. V lost 7 bases, J lost 4 bases, and 6 bases stayed unmatched. The CDR3 covers 13 residues.

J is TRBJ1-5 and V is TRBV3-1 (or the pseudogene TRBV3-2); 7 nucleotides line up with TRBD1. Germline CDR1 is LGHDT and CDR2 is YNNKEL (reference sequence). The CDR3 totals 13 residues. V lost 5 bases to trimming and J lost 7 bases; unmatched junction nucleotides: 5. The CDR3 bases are TGTGCCAGCAGCACAGGGGTAGGGCAGCCCCAGCATTTT. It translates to CASSTGVGQPQHF.

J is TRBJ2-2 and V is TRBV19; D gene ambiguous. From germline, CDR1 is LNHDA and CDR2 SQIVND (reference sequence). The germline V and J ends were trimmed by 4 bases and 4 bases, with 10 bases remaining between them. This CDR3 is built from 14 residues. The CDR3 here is CASSTPSITGELFF. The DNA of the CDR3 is TGTGCCAGTAGTACACCCTCTATCACCGGGGAGCTGTTTTTT.

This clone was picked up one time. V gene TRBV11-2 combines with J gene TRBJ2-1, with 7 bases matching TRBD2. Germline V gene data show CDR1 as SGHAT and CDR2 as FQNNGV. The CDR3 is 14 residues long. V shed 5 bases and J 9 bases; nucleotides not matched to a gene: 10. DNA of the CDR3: TGTGCCAGCAGCAAAATAGCGGGCTGGGGTGAGCAGTTCTTC. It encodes CASSKIAGWGEQFF.

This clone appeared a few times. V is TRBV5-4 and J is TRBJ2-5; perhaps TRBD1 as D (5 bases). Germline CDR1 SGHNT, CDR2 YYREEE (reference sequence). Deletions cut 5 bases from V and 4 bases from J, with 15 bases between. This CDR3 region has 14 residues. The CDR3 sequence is CASSTGWGRETQYF. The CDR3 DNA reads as TGTGCCAGCAGTACGGGCTGGGGCCGAGAGACCCAGTACTTC.

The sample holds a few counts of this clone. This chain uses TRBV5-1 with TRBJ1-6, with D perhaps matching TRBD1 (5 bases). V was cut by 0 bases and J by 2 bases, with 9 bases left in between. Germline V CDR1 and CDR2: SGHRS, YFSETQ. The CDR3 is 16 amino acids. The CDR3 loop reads CASSLDGHTYNSPLHF. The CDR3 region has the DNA TGCGCCAGCAGCTTGGATGGACACACCTATAATTCACCCCTCCACTTT.

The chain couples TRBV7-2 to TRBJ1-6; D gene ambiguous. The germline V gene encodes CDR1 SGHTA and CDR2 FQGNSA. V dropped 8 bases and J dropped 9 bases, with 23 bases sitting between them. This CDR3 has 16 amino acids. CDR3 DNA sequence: TGTGCCAGCGAACCTACCTCTGGGCACAGTCTTTCACCCCTCCACTTT. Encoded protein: CASEPTSGHSLSPLHF.

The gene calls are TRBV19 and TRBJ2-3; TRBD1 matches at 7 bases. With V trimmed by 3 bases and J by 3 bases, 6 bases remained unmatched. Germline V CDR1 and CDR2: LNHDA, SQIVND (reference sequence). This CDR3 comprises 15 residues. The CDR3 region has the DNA TGTGCCAGTAGTATGGGGACAGTGAAAACAGATACGCAGTATTTT. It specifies CASSMGTVKTDTQYF.

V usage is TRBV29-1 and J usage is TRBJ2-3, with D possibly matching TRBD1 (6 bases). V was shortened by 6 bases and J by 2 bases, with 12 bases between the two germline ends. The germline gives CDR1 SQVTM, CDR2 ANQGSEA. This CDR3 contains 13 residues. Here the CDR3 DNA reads TGCAGCGTGGCCACAGGGAACACAGATACGCAGTATTTT. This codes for CSVATGNTDTQYF.

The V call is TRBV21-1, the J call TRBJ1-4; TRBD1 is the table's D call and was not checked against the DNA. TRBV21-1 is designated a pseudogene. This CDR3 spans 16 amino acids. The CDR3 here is CASSKGTGGYIEKLFF. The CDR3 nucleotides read TGTGCCAGCAGCAAGGGGACAGGGGGCTATATAGAAAAACTGTTTTTT.

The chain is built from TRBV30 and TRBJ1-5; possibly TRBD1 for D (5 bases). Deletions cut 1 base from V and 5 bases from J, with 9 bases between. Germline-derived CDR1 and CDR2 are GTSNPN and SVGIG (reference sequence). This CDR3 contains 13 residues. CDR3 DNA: TGTGCCTGGAGTGCATTCAGGGATCAGCCCCAGCATTTT. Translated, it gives CAWSAFRDQPQHF.

The CDR3 coding sequence is TGTGCCAGCAGCCAACGGCTAGGGGCTGGAAGCACTGGAAACACCATATATTTT. Encoded protein: CASSQRLGAGSTGNTIYF. This chain links TRBV3-1 (or the pseudogene TRBV3-2) with TRBJ1-3; TRBD1 is a possible D gene (5 bases). The CDR3 sequence is 18 residues long. V dropped 2 bases and J dropped 2 bases, with 19 bases sitting between them. CDR1 is LGHDT and CDR2 is YNNKEL in the germline V gene (reference sequence).

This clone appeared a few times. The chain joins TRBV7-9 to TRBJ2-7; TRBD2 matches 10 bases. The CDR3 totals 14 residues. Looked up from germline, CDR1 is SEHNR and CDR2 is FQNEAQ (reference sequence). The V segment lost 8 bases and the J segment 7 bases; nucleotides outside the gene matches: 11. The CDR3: CASLKASGGEEQYF. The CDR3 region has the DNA TGTGCCAGCCTAAAAGCCAGCGGGGGGGAAGAGCAGTACTTC.

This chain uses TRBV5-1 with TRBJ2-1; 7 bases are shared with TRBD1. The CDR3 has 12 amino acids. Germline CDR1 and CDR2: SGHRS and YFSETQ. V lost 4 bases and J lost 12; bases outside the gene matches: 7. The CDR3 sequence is CASSPTGLGQFF. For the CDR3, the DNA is TGCGCCAGCAGCCCGACAGGGTTGGGGCAGTTCTTC.

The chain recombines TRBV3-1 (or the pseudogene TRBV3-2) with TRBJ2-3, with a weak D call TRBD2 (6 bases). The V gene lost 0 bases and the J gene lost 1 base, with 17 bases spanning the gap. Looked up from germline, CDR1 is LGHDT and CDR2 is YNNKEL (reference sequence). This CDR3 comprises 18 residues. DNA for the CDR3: TGTGCCAGCAGCCAAGAGATTGGACGGGGCGGGGGCACAGATACGCAGTATTTT. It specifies CASSQEIGRGGGTDTQYF.